This TCR beta chain emerged from a study of CD8 T cells in ankylosing spondylitis. Study results and caveats: The authors reported significant enrichment of disease-linked clones in matched ankylosing spondylitis synovial fluid.

This clonotype was recorded a few times. Its antigen is as yet unknown. Quantitative 5'-RACE with molecular barcodes was used to make the TCR beta libraries. One entry per CDR3 protein, called by TCRdb with MiXCR from the 5' RACE reads. The sample has some 270,000 distinct CDR3 sequences, more than 25% seen once. With 1 base clipped from V and 9 bases from J, the junction kept 11 bases outside the gene matches. In germline, CDR1 is SGHVS, CDR2 FQNEAQ. This CDR3 has 15 residues. This receptor was obtained from a male donor with ankylosing spondylitis or in good health (not recorded which). Material: blood, either unsorted or a sorted T cell fraction (not recorded which). The chain carries TRBV7-8 and TRBJ2-7; TRBD1 matches 8 bases. The CDR3 region is CASSLVEAGGKGQYF. The CDR3 DNA sequence: TGTGCCAGCAGCTTAGTTGAGGCAGGGGGCAAGGGGCAGTACTTC. The whole variable domain, remainder taken from reference TRBV7-8 and TRBJ2-7, is GAGVSQSPRYKVAKRGQDVALRCDPISGHVSLFWYQQALGQGPEFLTYFQNEAQLDKSGLPSDRFFAERPEGSVSTLKIQRTQQEDSAVYLCASSLVEAGGKGQYFGPGTRLTVT.